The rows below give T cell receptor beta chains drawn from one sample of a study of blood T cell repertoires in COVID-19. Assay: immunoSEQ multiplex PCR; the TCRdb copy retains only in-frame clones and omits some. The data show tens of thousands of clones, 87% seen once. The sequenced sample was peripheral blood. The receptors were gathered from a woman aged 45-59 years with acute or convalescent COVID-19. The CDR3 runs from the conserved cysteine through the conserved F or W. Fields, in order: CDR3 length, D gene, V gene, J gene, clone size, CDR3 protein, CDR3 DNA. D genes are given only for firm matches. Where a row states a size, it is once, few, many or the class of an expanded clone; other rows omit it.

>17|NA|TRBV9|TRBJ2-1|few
CASSVEVARGAYNEQFF
TGTGCCAGCAGCGTAGAAGTAGCGCGAGGAGCCTACAATGAGCAGTTCTTC
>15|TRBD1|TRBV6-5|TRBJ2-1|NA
CASIEDRVSYNEQFF
TGTGCCAGCATCGAGGACAGGGTGAGCTACAATGAGCAGTTCTTC
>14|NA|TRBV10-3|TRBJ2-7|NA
CAISESAGTGEQYF
TGTGCCATCAGTGAGTCCGCAGGGACTGGCGAGCAGTACTTC
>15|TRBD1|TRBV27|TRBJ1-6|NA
CASAQGSSYNSPLHF
TGTGCCAGCGCACAGGGGAGCTCCTATAATTCACCCCTCCACTTT
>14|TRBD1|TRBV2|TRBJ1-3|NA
CASCQDRAGNTIYF
TGTGCCAGCTGCCAAGACAGGGCTGGAAACACCATATATTTT
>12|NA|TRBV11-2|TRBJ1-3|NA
CASSSDRNTIYF
TGTGCCAGCAGCTCGGACAGAAACACCATATATTTT
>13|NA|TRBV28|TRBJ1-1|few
CASSPPPRGGAFF
TGTGCCAGCAGTCCCCCTCCCCGGGGGGGGGCTTTCTTT
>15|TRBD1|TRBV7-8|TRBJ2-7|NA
CASYPSGTGYNEQYF
TGTGCCAGCTACCCAAGCGGGACAGGGTATAACGAGCAGTACTTC
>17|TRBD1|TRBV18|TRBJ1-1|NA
CASSPALTGNVYTEAFF
TGTGCCAGCTCACCGGCGTTGACAGGGAATGTGTACACTGAAGCTTTCTTT
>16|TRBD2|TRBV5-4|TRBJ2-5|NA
CASSLAQAGKGKTQYF
TGTGCCAGCAGCTTGGCCCAAGCGGGAAAGGGGAAGACCCAGTACTTC
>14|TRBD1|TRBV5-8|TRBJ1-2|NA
CASSKRTGEGGYTF
TGTGCCAGCAGCAAAAGGACAGGGGAGGGTGGCTACACCTTC
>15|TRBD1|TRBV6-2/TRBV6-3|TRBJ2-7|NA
CASSSGRGLMYEQYF
TGTGCCAGCAGTTCGGGCAGGGGGCTTATGTACGAGCAGTACTTC
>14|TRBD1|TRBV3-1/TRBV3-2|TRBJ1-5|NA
CASSLQGRNQPQHF
TGTGCCAGCAGCCTACAGGGGCGCAATCAGCCCCAGCATTTT
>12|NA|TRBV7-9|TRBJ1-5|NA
CASSLFGQPQHF
TGTGCCAGCAGCTTATTCGGTCAGCCCCAGCATTTT
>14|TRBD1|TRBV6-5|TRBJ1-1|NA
CASSFRTGDTEAFF
TGTGCCAGCAGTTTCCGGACAGGGGACACTGAAGCTTTCTTT
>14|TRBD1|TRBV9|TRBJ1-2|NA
CASSPPGQHYGYTF
TGTGCCAGCAGCCCCCCGGGACAGCACTATGGCTACACCTTC
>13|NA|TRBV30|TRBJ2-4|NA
CAWTPGDPNIQYF
TGTGCCTGGACTCCAGGGGATCCAAACATTCAGTACTTC
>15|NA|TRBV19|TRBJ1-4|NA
CASRPGGATNEKLFF
TGTGCCAGTCGACCCGGGGGAGCGACTAATGAAAAACTGTTTTTT
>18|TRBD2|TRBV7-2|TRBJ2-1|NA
CASSHGLAGGWSYNEQFF
TGTGCCAGCAGCCATGGACTAGCGGGAGGGTGGTCCTACAATGAGCAGTTCTTC
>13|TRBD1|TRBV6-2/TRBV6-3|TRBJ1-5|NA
CASSTDRDQPQHF
TGTGCCAGCAGCACAGACAGGGATCAGCCCCAGCATTTT
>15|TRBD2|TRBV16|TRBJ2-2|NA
CASSQSTSGSGELFF
TGTGCCAGCAGCCAATCGACTAGCGGGAGCGGGGAGCTGTTTTTT
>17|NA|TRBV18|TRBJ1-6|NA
CASSQGQGSTYNSPLHF
TGTGCCAGCTCACAAGGTCAGGGGAGCACCTATAATTCACCCCTCCACTTT
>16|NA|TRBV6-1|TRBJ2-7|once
CASRERGGPPSYEQYF
TGTGCCAGCAGGGAAAGGGGGGGGCCCCCATCCTACGAGCAGTACTTC
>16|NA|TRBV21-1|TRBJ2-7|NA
CASSNHKRGTTYEQYF
TGTGCCAGCAGCAATCATAAGCGGGGGACGACCTACGAGCAGTACTTC
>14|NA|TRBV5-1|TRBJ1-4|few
CASSPVGTPEKLFF
TGCGCCAGCAGCCCGGTGGGGACACCCGAAAAACTGTTTTTT
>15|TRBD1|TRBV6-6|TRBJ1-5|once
CASSYSGGMAQPQHF
TGTGCCAGCAGTTACTCAGGGGGCATGGCTCAGCCCCAGCATTTT
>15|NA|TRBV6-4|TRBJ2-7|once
CASSALRDITYEQYF
TGTGCCAGCAGTGCGCTCCGGGACATTACCTACGAGCAGTACTTC
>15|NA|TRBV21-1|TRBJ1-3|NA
CASSKNDRGGNTIYF
TGTGCCAGCAGCAAAAATGACAGGGGGGGAAACACCATATATTTT
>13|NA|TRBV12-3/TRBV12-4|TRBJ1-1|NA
CASSFVSNTEAFF
TGTGCCAGCAGTTTCGTCAGTAACACTGAAGCTTTCTTT
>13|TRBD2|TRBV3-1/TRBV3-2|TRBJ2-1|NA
CASSGLAGEEQFF
TGTGCCAGCAGCGGACTAGCGGGAGAAGAGCAGTTCTTC
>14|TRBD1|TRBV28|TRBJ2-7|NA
CASRTGGPLYEQYF
TGTGCCAGCAGAACAGGGGGGCCCCTCTACGAGCAGTACTTC
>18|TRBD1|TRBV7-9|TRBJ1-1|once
CASSSPTGALMMNTEAFF
TGTGCCAGCAGCTCCCCTACAGGGGCTTTGATGATGAACACTGAAGCTTTCTTT
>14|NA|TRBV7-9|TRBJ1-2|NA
CASSTHRVRRGYTF
TGTGCCAGCAGCACGCACAGGGTTCGCCGAGGCTACACCTTC
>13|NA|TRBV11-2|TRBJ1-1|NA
CASSFDPSLAAFF
TGTGCCAGCAGCTTCGATCCCTCTCTGGCCGCTTTCTTT
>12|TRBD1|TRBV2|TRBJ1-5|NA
CASRDSDQPQHF
TGTGCCAGCCGGGACAGTGATCAGCCCCAGCATTTT
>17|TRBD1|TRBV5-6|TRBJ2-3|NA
CASSLVRRQGIGDTQYF
TGTGCCAGCAGCTTGGTTCGTCGACAGGGGATTGGAGATACGCAGTATTTT
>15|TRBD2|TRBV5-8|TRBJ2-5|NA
CASSKGLAVQETQYF
TGTGCCAGCAGCAAAGGACTAGCGGTTCAAGAGACCCAGTACTTC
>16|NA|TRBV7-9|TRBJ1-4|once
CASSSRPRGGNEKLFF
TGTGCCAGCAGCTCCCGCCCCCGAGGGGGTAATGAAAAACTGTTTTTT
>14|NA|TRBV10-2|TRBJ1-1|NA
CASTNREGLTEAFF
TGCGCCAGCACCAACAGGGAAGGCCTCACTGAAGCTTTCTTT
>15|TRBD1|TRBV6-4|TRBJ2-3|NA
CASSRDRGRTDTQYF
TGTGCCAGCAGCCGGGACAGGGGAAGAACAGATACGCAGTATTTT
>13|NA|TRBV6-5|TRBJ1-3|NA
CATKRDSGNTIYF
TGTGCCACAAAGCGAGACTCTGGAAACACCATATATTTT
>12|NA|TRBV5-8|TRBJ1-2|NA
CASSSTGYGYTF
TGTGCCAGCAGCAGCACAGGGTACGGCTACACCTTC
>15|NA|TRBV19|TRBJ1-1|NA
CASSIVNERRAEAFF
TGTGCCAGTAGTATCGTAAATGAGAGGAGGGCTGAAGCTTTCTTT
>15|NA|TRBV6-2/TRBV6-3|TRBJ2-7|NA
CASSSTRVQVTEQYF
TGTGCCAGCAGTTCCACCCGCGTCCAGGTTACCGAGCAGTACTTC
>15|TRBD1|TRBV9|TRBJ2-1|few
CASGYGTGLYNEQFF
TGTGCCAGCGGTTACGGGACAGGGTTATACAATGAGCAGTTCTTC
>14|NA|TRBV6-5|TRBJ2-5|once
CASRVGGYRETQYF
TGTGCCAGCAGGGTTGGAGGGTACAGGGAGACCCAGTACTTC
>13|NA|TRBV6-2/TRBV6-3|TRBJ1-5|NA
CASSFSQGSPQHF
TGTGCCAGCAGTTTCAGTCAGGGATCTCCCCAGCATTTT
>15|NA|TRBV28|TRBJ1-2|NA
CASSLSPRWMKGYTF
TGTGCCAGCAGTTTATCCCCTAGGTGGATGAAGGGCTACACCTTC
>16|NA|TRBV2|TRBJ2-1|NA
CASSRIGVSSYNEQFF
TGTGCCAGCAGTCGTATAGGGGTCAGCTCCTACAATGAGCAGTTCTTC
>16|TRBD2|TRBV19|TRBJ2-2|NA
CASKGGGRTGTGELFF
TGTGCCAGTAAGGGTGGCGGGAGGACGGGCACCGGGGAGCTGTTTTTT
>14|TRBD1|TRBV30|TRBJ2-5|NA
CAWREQGARETQYF
TGTGCCTGGAGAGAACAGGGGGCTCGGGAGACCCAGTACTTC
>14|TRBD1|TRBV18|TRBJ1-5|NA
CASSSQGSNQPQHF
TGTGCCAGCTCGTCACAGGGGAGCAATCAGCCCCAGCATTTT
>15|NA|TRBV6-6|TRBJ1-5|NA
CASSLYSYSNQPQHF
TGTGCCAGCAGTTTGTACAGTTATAGCAATCAGCCCCAGCATTTT
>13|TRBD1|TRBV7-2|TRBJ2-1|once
CASSSDRVNEQFF
TGTGCCAGCAGCTCGGACAGGGTCAATGAGCAGTTCTTC
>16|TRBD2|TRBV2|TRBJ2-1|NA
CASSEVGGGRYNEQFF
TGTGCCAGCAGTGAAGTGGGCGGGGGGCGTTACAATGAGCAGTTCTTC
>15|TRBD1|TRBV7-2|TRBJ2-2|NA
CASSSGTANTGELFF
TGTGCCAGCAGCTCCGGGACAGCGAACACCGGGGAGCTGTTTTTT